Listed below are T cell receptor beta chains from one sample, sequenced in a study of vaccination effects on CD4 cells after COVID-19. No antigen is known for these receptors. Sequenced by immunoSEQ multiplex PCR; TCRdb stores in-frame clones only, minus some. The sample shows around 40,000 clones, approximately 70% of them seen only once. Sample: CD4+ T cells from PBMCs cultured with a peptide pool, taken before COVID-19 vaccination. All receptors derive from a human donor who had a prior SARS-CoV-2 infection. CDR3s include the opening cysteine and the closing phenylalanine or tryptophan. A D gene is named only where the DNA matches it firmly. Only some rows state a clone size, as once, few, many or a class for expanded clones.

D	size	V	J	DNA	CDR3
.	once	TRBV9	TRBJ1-1	TGTGCCAGCAGCGTAGCGGGGGGCTGGGCGAACACTGAAGCTTTCTTT	CASSVAGGWANTEAFF
TRBD2	.	TRBV4-3	TRBJ2-1	TGCGCCAGCAGCCAGTCTAGCGGGAGTTACAATGAGCAGTTCTTC	CASSQSSGSYNEQFF
.	.	TRBV19	TRBJ1-2	TGTGCCAGTAGTATGAGAGGGAGCTATGGCTACACCTTC	CASSMRGSYGYTF
.	few	TRBV5-1	TRBJ1-2	TGCGCCAGCAGCTTGGAACCGGTATTCTATGGCTACACCTTC	CASSLEPVFYGYTF
.	once	TRBV27	TRBJ2-3	TGTGCCAGCACCCCCGACAGCCGCACAGATACGCAGTATTTT	CASTPDSRTDTQYF
.	.	TRBV6-1	TRBJ1-3	TGTGCCAGCAGTGCCCAGGGGCCGTGGGTCGGAAACACCATATATTTT	CASSAQGPWVGNTIYF
TRBD1	once	TRBV19	TRBJ1-2	TGTGCCAGTAGTAAAGGTCCGGACAGGGTTCACGATGGCTACACCTTC	CASSKGPDRVHDGYTF
.	.	TRBV6-2/TRBV6-3	TRBJ2-7	TGTGCCAGCAGTTACGATCAGGGATTCTCCTACGAGCAGTACTTC	CASSYDQGFSYEQYF
TRBD1	.	TRBV11-3	TRBJ1-1	TGTGCCAGCAGGGGACAGGGGGCCACTGAAGCTTTCTTT	CASRGQGATEAFF
.	.	TRBV5-1	TRBJ1-1	TGCGCCAGCAGCTTGGGTATGAACACTGAAGCTTTCTTT	CASSLGMNTEAFF
.	.	TRBV5-1	TRBJ2-3	TGCGCCAGCAGCTTGGGTGATACGCAGTATTTT	CASSLGDTQYF
TRBD1	.	TRBV2	TRBJ2-7	TGTGCCAGCTGGATCCCGGGACAGGGGGCCTACGAGCAGTACTTC	CASWIPGQGAYEQYF
TRBD2	.	TRBV3-1/TRBV3-2	TRBJ2-1	TGTGCCAGCAGCCAGGATGATACTCAGCGGGGGGGCTACAATGAGCAGTTCTTC	CASSQDDTQRGGYNEQFF
TRBD1	few	TRBV7-6	TRBJ2-1	TGTGCCAGCAGCCTTGGGACAGGTTCCTACAATGAGCAGTTCTTC	CASSLGTGSYNEQFF
.	.	TRBV7-9	TRBJ2-7	TGTGCCAGCACCCGGGACGTCTCCTACGAGCAGTACTTC	CASTRDVSYEQYF
.	.	TRBV2	TRBJ2-3	TGTGCCAGCAGTGACTTACAGGGATTGACAGATACGCAGTATTTT	CASSDLQGLTDTQYF
.	few	TRBV3-1/TRBV3-2	TRBJ1-2	TGTGCCAGCAGCAACAGGGAATATGGCTACACCTTC	CASSNREYGYTF
TRBD2	.	TRBV9	TRBJ2-3	TGTGCCAGCAGCGCCCTCCTAGCGGGGGGCTGGGATACGCAGTATTTT	CASSALLAGGWDTQYF
.	many	TRBV3-1/TRBV3-2	TRBJ1-3	TGTGCCAGCAGCCAAGTTGGCCGGTCTTACTCTGGAAACACCATATATTTT	CASSQVGRSYSGNTIYF
.	few	TRBV15	TRBJ2-2	TGTGCCACCCGTCAGATGGGGGGTTCCGGGGAGCTGTTTTTT	CATRQMGGSGELFF
TRBD1	.	TRBV7-9	TRBJ1-1	TGTGCCAGCAGCTTTTCACAGGGGGCGGGATCGGCTTTCTTT	CASSFSQGAGSAFF
TRBD2	few	TRBV7-9	TRBJ2-3	TGTGCCAGCAGCCTAGGGACTAGCGGGAGTTATACGCAGTATTTT	CASSLGTSGSYTQYF
.	.	TRBV4-2	TRBJ1-1	TGTGCCAGCAGCCAAGAGGGGCAGGGCGACACTGAAGCTTTCTTT	CASSQEGQGDTEAFF
TRBD1	.	TRBV18	TRBJ1-2	TGTGCCAGCTCAAAGGACAGGGGTGACGACTATGGCTACACCTTC	CASSKDRGDDYGYTF
TRBD1	.	TRBV25-1	TRBJ2-1	TGTGCCAGCAGTGATCACCGGGACAGCAATGAGCAGTTCTTC	CASSDHRDSNEQFF
.	.	TRBV5-4	TRBJ2-7	TGTGCCAGCAGCTTGGATAGCGAGTATGGCGAGCAGTACTTC	CASSLDSEYGEQYF